These 17 T cell receptor beta chains originate from one sample sequenced in a study of T cells after yellow fever vaccination. TCRdb processed the 5' RACE reads anew with MiXCR; each CDR3 protein has one entry. The sample has hundreds of thousands of distinct CDR3 sequences, 7.5% to 9% seen once; the top ten hold 18%. The material sequenced was PBMCs, taken on the day of the first yellow fever vaccination. The source is a man aged 18 to 35 who received the YFV17D yellow fever vaccine.

This clonotype was seen many times. The V and J genes are TRBV12-3 or TRBV12-4 and TRBJ1-1; 7 bases are a match to TRBD1. This CDR3 spans 13 amino acids. After removal of 3 bases from V and 4 bases from J, the junction contained 2 bases not matched to a gene. The DNA of the CDR3 is TGTGCCAGCAGTTTGTCAGGGGGCACTGAAGCTTTCTTT. Translating gives CASSLSGGTEAFF.

This clonotype was seen a few times. The rearrangement uses TRBV2 and TRBJ1-2; D unclear. Germline lookup yields CDR1 SNHLY and CDR2 FYNNEI. V lost 3 bases and J 4 bases, leaving 9 bases between the germline ends. This CDR3 is built from 13 residues. The CDR3 DNA reads TGTGCCAGCAGTGACCCCTACAGCTATGGCTACACCTTC. Translating it yields CASSDPYSYGYTF.

The rearrangement joins TRBV4-2 to TRBJ1-6, with D hard to call. Germline assignment: CDR1 LGHNA and CDR2 YNFKEQ. The CDR3 consists of 16 residues. V was shortened by 0 bases and J by 6 bases, with 12 bases between the two germline ends. The CDR3 DNA reads as TGTGCCAGCAGCCAAGACAATTCACAGCTTAATTCACCCCTCCACTTT. Encoded protein: CASSQDNSQLNSPLHF.

The chain couples TRBV4-3 to TRBJ2-4; 10 bases line up with TRBD2. V shed 3 bases and J 6 bases; nucleotides not matched to a gene: 11. This CDR3 is 17 amino acids long. The germline V gene encodes CDR1 LGHNA and CDR2 YSLEER. Written as DNA, the CDR3 is TGCGCCAGCAGCCAGAGGACTAGCGGTATTGAGAGAAACATTCAGTACTTC. As protein: CASSQRTSGIERNIQYF.

This clonotype turned up a few times. The rearrangement links TRBV7-9 to TRBJ2-7, with 7 bases that match TRBD1. CDR3 size: 14 residues. CDR1 and CDR2 (germline): SEHNR, FQNEAQ (reference sequence). With V trimmed by 0 bases and J by 5 bases, 4 bases remained unmatched. CDR3 amino acids: CASSLASGGDEQYF. For the CDR3, the DNA is TGTGCCAGCAGCTTAGCGTCAGGGGGAGACGAGCAGTACTTC. Combining the CDR3 with reference TRBV7-9 and TRBJ2-7 gives the whole variable domain DTGVSQNPRHKITKRGQNVTFRCDPISEHNRLYWYRQTLGQGPEFLTYFQNEAQLEKSRLLSDRFSAERPKGSFSTLEIQRTEQGDSAMYLCASSLASGGDEQYFGPGTRLTVT.

The chain has TRBV20-1 and TRBJ2-7, with D perhaps TRBD2 (6 bases). The V and J ends lost 5 bases and 3 bases respectively, with 17 bases between them. The germline CDR1 and CDR2 sequences are DFQATT and SNEGSKA (reference sequence). The CDR3 totals 14 residues. The CDR3 DNA follows: TGCAGTGCTCAAACCGGGACTCCAGTCTACGAGCAGTACTTC. This gives the protein CSAQTGTPVYEQYF.

Here the CDR3 reads CSAGDNQETQYF. In DNA form, the CDR3 reads TGCAGTGCGGGGGACAACCAAGAGACCCAGTACTTC. The chain couples TRBV20-1 to TRBJ2-5; possible D gene TRBD1, 6 bases. There are 12 residues in the CDR3. V lost 6 bases and J 0 bases, leaving 8 bases between the germline ends. Germline V gene data show CDR1 as DFQATT and CDR2 as SNEGSKA (reference sequence).

This clonotype turned up a few times. This chain links TRBV9 with TRBJ2-2, with D perhaps TRBD2 (7 bases). CDR3 length: 15 amino acids. Trimming pared 1 base from V and 3 bases from J, leaving 10 bases between. CDR1 is SGDLS, CDR2 YYNGEE, per germline. This CDR3 reads CASSVRGGDTGELFF. Here the CDR3 DNA reads TGTGCCAGCAGCGTAAGGGGGGGCGACACCGGGGAGCTGTTTTTT.

The chain joins TRBV29-1 to TRBJ1-3; D is unresolved. The CDR3 has 13 residues. Trimming removed 2 bases from V and 2 bases from J, with 7 bases in between. CDR1 and CDR2 (germline): SQVTM, ANQGSEA. CDR3 nucleotides: TGCAGCGTTGAATACTCGGCTGGAAACACCATATATTTT. This sequence encodes CSVEYSAGNTIYF.

A few counts support this clonotype. This chain connects TRBV4-3 to TRBJ2-3; 12 positions agree with TRBD2. CDR1 is LGHNA, CDR2 YSLEER, per germline. The trim removed 4 bases at V and 4 bases at J, leaving 6 bases unmatched. The CDR3 length is 16 residues. This CDR3 reads CASSPTRTSGADTQYF. CDR3 in DNA: TGCGCCAGCAGCCCGACAAGGACTAGCGGGGCAGATACGCAGTATTTT.

This clonotype was seen ten or more times. CDR3 sequence: CASSPGLAGTNTGELFF. CDR3 DNA: TGTGCCAGCAGCCCCGGACTAGCGGGTACGAACACCGGGGAGCTGTTTTTT. The chain links TRBV5-4 to TRBJ2-2; 11 bases map to TRBD2. The CDR3 contains 17 residues. Germline CDR1 reads SGHNT; CDR2 reads YYREEE (reference sequence). Trimming cost V 4 bases and J 0 bases; bases outside gene matches: 5.

This clonotype was counted between two and nine times. The genes are TRBV5-5 and TRBJ2-4; 8 bases are shared with TRBD1. The V and J ends lost 7 bases and 5 bases, in that order; junction bases with no gene match: 5. Per germline, CDR1 SGHKS and CDR2 YYEKEE (reference sequence). The CDR3 spans 13 residues. The CDR3 is CASGPGQENIQYF. In DNA form, the CDR3 reads TGTGCCAGCGGACCGGGACAGGAAAACATTCAGTACTTC.

The J gene is TRBJ2-3, the V gene TRBV12-3 or TRBV12-4, with TRBD2 as a possible D gene (7 bases). Trimming shortened V by 7 bases and J by 4 bases, and 15 bases separated the two germline ends. The CDR3 extends over 14 amino acids. This CDR3 is CASIRGGDPDTQYF. CDR3 bases: TGTGCCAGCATTAGGGGGGGCGATCCAGATACGCAGTATTTT.

This clonotype occurred many times. The V gene is TRBV7-2, the J gene TRBJ1-2; D ambiguous. The CDR3 length is 11 residues. V lost 5 bases and J lost 8, with 9 bases in between. The germline V gene encodes CDR1 SGHTA and CDR2 FQGNSA. Here the CDR3 DNA reads TGTGCCAGCAGCCCTGGTCCCGGCTACACCTTC. The encoded protein is CASSPGPGYTF.

The V call is TRBV5-1, the J call TRBJ1-5; 7 nucleotides match TRBD1. Germline loops: CDR1 SGHRS, CDR2 YFSETQ. Trimming removed 0 bases from V and 3 bases from J; junction bases left unmatched: 3. The CDR3 contains 15 residues. In DNA, the CDR3 is TGCGCCAGCAGCTTGGCCGGGACAGTCAATCAGCCCCAGCATTTT. It encodes CASSLAGTVNQPQHF.

The V gene is TRBV2, the J gene TRBJ1-3; D gene unclear. Germline V gene lookup returns CDR1 SNHLY and CDR2 FYNNEI. CDR3 length: 13 residues. V was cut by 6 bases and J by 4 bases, with 10 bases left in between. For the CDR3, the DNA is TGTGCCAGCAGGGCCGACACCGGAAACACCATATATTTT. Translating it yields CASRADTGNTIYF.

This clonotype came up many times. The genes are TRBV5-1 and TRBJ2-7, with 12 bases matching TRBD1. The junction had 5 bases not matched to a gene; V was cut back by 0 bases and J by 7 bases. CDR1 and CDR2 from the germline V gene are SGHRS and YFSETQ. This CDR3 contains 15 residues. As DNA, the CDR3 is TGCGCCAGCAGCTTGGAGGGACAGGGGGCTGATGAGCAGTACTTC. As protein: CASSLEGQGADEQYF.